The clone carrying this T cell receptor (beta chain) was observed a single time. This sample was taken from a study of blood T cell repertoires in COVID-19. Across the whole study: Donors in the United States, Italy and Spain gave samples during acute or convalescent COVID-19. PBMCs, B-cell-depleted T cells, or T cells provided the cDNA or gDNA that made up the material.

In the authors' methods: Amplification from reference gene primers served as the basis for estimated nucleated cell counts. Using immunoSEQ multiplex PCR, the repertoire was profiled, and TCRdb retains in-frame clones only, with some absent. V and J calls and clone size come straight from that table; D and trimming were deduced from the DNA. The data show about 160,000 clones, 80% seen once. The CDR3 is 12 residues long. Germline values: CDR1 ENHRY, CDR2 SYGVKD. V shed 10 bases and J shed 6 bases, with 16 bases lying between them. Participants came from about two dozen US areas, aged about 18 to 89 years.

This chain joins TRBV10-3 and TRBJ2-7, with D perhaps matching TRBD1 (5 bases). The clonotype originates from a woman aged 55-69 years who had recovered from COVID-19. The sample consisted of PBMCs or T cells enriched from blood (not recorded which). This CDR3 is CATKQEPPEQYF. CDR3 sequence (DNA): TGTGCCACTAAACAGGAGCCCCCCGAGCAGTACTTC.